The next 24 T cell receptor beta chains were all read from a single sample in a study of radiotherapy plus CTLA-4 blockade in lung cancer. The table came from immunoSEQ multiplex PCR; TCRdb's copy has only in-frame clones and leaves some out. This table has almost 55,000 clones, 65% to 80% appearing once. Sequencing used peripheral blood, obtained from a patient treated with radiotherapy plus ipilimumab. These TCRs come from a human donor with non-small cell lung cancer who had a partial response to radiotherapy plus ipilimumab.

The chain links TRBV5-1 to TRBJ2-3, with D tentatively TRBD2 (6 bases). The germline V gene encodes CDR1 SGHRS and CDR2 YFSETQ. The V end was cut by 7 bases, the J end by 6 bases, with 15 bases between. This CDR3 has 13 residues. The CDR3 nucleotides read TGCGCCAGCGGCTCCGGGAGTGGGGATACGCAGTATTTT. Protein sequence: CASGSGSGDTQYF. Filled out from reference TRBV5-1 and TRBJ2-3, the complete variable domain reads KAGVTQTPRYLIKTRGQQVTLSCSPISGHRSVSWYQQTPGQGLQFLFEYFSETQRNKGNFPGRFSGRQFSNSRSEMNVSTLELGDSALYLCASGSGSGDTQYFGPGTRLTVL.

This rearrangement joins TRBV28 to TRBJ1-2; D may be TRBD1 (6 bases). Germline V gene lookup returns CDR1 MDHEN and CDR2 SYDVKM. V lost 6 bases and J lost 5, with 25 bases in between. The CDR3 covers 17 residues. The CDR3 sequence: CASREGGGLSFGYGYTF. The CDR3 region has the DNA TGTGCCAGCAGAGAGGGAGGGGGGTTGTCATTTGGGTATGGCTACACCTTC.

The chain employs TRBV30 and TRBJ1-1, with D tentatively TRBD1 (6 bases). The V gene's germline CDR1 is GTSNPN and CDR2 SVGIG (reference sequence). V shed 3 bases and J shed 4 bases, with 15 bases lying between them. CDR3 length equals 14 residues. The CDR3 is CAWRGTGTFTEAFF. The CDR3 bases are TGTGCCTGGAGAGGCACAGGGACGTTCACTGAAGCTTTCTTT. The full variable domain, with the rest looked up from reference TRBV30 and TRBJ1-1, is SQTIHQWPATLVQPVGSPLSLECTVEGTSNPNLYWYRQAAGRGLQLLFYSVGIGQISSEVPQNLSASRPQDRQFILSSKKLLLSDSGFYLCAWRGTGTFTEAFFGQGTRLTVV.

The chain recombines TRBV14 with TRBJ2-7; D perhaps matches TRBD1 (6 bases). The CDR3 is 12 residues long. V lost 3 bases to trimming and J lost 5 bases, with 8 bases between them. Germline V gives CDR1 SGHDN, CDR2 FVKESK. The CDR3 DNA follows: TGTGCCAGCAGCCACAGGGGCCACGAGCAGTACTTC. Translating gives CASSHRGHEQYF.

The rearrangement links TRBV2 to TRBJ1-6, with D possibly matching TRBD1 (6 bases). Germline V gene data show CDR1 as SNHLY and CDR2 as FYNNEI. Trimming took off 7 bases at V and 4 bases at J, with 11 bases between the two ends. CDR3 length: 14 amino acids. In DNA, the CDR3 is TGTGCCAGCATAATAGGACAGTATAATTCACCCCTCCACTTT. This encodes CASIIGQYNSPLHF.

The CDR3: CASSIAQAGGNEQYF. The CDR3, as DNA: TGTGCCAGTAGTATTGCACAGGCAGGGGGCAACGAGCAGTACTTC. The rearrangement links TRBV19 to TRBJ2-7; 8 nucleotides align to TRBD1. CDR3 size: 15 residues. CDR1 LNHDA and CDR2 SQIVND come from the germline V gene (reference sequence). V was pared by 3 bases and J by 5 bases, with 9 bases of the junction left unmatched.

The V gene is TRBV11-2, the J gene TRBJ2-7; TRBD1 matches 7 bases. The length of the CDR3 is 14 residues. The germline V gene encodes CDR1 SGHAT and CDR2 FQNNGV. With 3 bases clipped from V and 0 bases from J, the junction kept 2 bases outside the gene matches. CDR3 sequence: CASSFGTDSYEQYF. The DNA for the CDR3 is TGTGCCAGCAGCTTCGGGACAGACTCCTACGAGCAGTACTTC. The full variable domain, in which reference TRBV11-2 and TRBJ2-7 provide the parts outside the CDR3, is EAGVAQSPRYKIIEKRQSVAFWCNPISGHATLYWYQQILGQGPKLLIQFQNNGVVDDSQLPKDRFSAERLKGVDSTLKIQPAKLEDSAVYLCASSFGTDSYEQYFGPGTRLTVT.

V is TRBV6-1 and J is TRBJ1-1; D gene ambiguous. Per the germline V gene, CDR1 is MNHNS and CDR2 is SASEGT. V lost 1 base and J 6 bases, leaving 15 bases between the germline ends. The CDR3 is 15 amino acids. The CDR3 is CASSEEGEGRAEAFF. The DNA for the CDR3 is TGTGCCAGCAGTGAAGAGGGAGAGGGAAGGGCTGAAGCTTTCTTT.

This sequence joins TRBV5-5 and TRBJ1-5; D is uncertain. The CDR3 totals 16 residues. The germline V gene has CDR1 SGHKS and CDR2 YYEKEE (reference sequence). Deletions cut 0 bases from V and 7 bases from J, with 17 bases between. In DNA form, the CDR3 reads TGTGCCAGCAGCTTGGTGGCGGGAAGGTTTAGCCAGCCCCAGCATTTT. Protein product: CASSLVAGRFSQPQHF.

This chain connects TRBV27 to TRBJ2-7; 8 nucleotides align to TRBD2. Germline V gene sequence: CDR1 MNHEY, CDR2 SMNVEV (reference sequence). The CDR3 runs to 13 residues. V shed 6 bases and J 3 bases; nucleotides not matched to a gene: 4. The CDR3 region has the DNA TGTGCCAGCAGGTTCGGGGGGGGCTACGAGCAGTACTTC. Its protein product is CASRFGGGYEQYF.

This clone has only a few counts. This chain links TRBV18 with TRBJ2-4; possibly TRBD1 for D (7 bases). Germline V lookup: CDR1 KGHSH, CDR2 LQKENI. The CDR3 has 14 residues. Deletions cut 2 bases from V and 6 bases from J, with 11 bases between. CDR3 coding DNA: TGTGCCAGCTCACCAGGCCAGGGGGGAAACATTCAGTACTTC. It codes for CASSPGQGGNIQYF.

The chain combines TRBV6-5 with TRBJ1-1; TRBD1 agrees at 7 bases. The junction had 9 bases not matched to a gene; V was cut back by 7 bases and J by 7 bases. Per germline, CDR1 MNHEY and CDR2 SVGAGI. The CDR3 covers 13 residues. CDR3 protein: CASTPTGQNEAFF. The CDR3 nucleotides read TGTGCCAGCACCCCGACAGGGCAGAATGAAGCTTTCTTT.

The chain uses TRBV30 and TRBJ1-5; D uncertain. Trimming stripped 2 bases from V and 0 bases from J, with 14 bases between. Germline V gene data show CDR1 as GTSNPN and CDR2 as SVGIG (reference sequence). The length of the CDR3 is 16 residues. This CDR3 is CAWSPYQSGSNQPQHF. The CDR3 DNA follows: TGTGCCTGGAGTCCATATCAGAGCGGTAGCAATCAGCCCCAGCATTTT.

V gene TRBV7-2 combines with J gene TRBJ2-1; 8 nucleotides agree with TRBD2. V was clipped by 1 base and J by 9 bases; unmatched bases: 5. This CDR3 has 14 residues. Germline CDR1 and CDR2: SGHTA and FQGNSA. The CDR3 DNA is TGTGCCAGCAGCTTAGAAGCGGGGGTTGTTGAGCAGTTCTTC. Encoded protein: CASSLEAGVVEQFF.

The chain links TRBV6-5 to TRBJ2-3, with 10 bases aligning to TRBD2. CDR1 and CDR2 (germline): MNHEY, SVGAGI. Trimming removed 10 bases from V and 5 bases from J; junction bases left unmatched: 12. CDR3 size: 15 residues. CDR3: CATALSGGSGDTQYF. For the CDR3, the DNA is TGTGCCACAGCCCTTAGCGGGGGGTCCGGAGATACGCAGTATTTT.

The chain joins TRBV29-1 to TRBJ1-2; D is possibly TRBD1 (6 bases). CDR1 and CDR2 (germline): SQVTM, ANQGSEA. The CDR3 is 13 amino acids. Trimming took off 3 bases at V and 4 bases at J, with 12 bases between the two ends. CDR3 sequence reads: CSVDPDSTYGYTF. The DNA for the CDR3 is TGCAGCGTTGACCCGGACAGTACCTATGGCTACACCTTC.

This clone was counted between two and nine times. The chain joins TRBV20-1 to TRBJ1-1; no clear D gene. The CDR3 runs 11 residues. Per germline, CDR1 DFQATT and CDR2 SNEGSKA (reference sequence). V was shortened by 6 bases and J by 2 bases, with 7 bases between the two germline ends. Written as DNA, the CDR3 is TGCAGTGCCCCCCTTAACACTGAAGCTTTCTTT. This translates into CSAPLNTEAFF.

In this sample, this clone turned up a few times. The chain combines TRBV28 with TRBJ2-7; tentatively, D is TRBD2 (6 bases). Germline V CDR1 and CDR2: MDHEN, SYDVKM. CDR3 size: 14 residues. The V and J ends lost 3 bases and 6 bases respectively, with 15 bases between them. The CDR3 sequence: CASSFRRELSEQYF. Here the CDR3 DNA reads TGTGCCAGCAGTTTTCGGCGGGAACTAAGCGAGCAGTACTTC.

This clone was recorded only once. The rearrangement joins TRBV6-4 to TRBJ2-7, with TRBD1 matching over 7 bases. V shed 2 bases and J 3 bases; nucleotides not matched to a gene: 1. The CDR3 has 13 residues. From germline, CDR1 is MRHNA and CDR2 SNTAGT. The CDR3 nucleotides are TGTGCCAGCAGTGACCAGGGGGACTACGAGCAGTACTTC. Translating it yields CASSDQGDYEQYF.

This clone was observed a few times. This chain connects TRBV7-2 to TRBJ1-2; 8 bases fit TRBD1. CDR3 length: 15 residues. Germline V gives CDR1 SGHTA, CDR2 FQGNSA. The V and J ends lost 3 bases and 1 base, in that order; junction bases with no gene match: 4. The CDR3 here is CASSFPGGVNYGYTF. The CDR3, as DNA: TGTGCCAGCAGCTTCCCAGGGGGCGTTAACTATGGCTACACCTTC. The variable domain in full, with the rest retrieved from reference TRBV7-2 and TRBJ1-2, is GAGVSQSPSNKVTEKGKDVELRCDPISGHTALYWYRQSLGQGLEFLIYFQGNSAPDKSGLPSDRFSAERTGGSVSTLTIQRTQQEDSAVYLCASSFPGGVNYGYTFGSGTRLTVV.

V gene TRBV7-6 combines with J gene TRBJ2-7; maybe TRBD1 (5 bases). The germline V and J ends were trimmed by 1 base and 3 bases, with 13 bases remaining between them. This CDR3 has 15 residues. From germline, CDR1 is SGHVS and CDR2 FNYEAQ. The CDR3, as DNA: TGTGCCAGCAGCTTAGGGGATGGACACGACTACGAGCAGTACTTC. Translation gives CASSLGDGHDYEQYF.

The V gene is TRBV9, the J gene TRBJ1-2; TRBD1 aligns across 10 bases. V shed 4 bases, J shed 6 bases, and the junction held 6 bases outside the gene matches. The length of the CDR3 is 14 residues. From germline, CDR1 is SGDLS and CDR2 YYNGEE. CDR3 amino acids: CASSFRQGADGYTF. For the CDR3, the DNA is TGTGCCAGCAGCTTCCGACAGGGGGCGGATGGCTACACCTTC.

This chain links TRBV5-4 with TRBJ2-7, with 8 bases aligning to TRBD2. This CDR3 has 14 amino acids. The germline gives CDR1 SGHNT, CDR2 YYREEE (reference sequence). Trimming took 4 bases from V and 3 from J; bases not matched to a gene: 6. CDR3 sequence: CASSPAGGNYEQYF. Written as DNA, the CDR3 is TGTGCCAGCAGCCCCGCGGGGGGCAACTACGAGCAGTACTTC.

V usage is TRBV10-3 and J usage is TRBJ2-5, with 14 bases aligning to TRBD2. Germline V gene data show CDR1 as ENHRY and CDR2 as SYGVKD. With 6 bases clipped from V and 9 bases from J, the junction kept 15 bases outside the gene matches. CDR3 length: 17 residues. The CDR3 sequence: CAISGTSGGRLKSAQYF. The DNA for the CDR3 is TGTGCCATCAGCGGGACTAGCGGGGGAAGATTAAAGAGCGCCCAGTACTTC.